The 15 T cell receptor beta chains presented below share a single source sample, sequenced in a study of glioma-infiltrating T cells (dated by TCRdb to the mid-2010s). The sample was run on an Illumina MiSeq. TCR alpha and beta CDR3 regions were amplified with the iRepertoire nested amplicon-rescue multiplex PCR (arm-PCR) platform from RNA. The public reads were run again by TCRdb, first through fastp at Q25 and then through MiXCR, and only productive beta chains were kept. Each entry merges the rows of one CDR3 protein and shows their most common DNA and genes. Within this sample are around 1,100 distinct CDR3 sequences, with less than 30% of them counted one time only. The ten largest clonotypes hold roughly 13% of the sample. Sequenced material: glioma tissue, nonneoplastic brain tissue, or PBMCs (not recorded which). Receptor source: a human donor with low-grade glioma or glioblastoma, undergoing nonglioma brain surgery, or in good health (not recorded which).

This clonotype was detected only a few times. This beta chain turned up in a library designed for alpha chains; as an off-target read, its abundance says little. The chain has TRBV7-2 and TRBJ2-1, with D hard to call. With 2 bases removed from V and 5 bases from J, the gap between germline ends came to 16 bases. The CDR3 contains 16 residues. The germline V gene encodes CDR1 SGHTA and CDR2 FQGNSA. CDR3: CASSLWGAAPNNEQFF. DNA of the CDR3: TGTGCCAGCAGCTTATGGGGTGCGGCCCCCAACAATGAGCAGTTCTTC.

The sample holds a few counts of this clonotype. Found in a library prepared for alpha chains, this beta chain is an off-target read, and its abundance has little meaning. V usage is TRBV15 and J usage is TRBJ2-4; D perhaps matches TRBD2 (5 bases). The CDR3 is made up of 16 amino acids. Germline-derived CDR1 and CDR2 are LNHNV and YYDKDF (reference sequence). Trimming pared 0 bases from V and 1 base from J, leaving 10 bases between. The CDR3 DNA follows: TGTGCCACCAGCAGAGATGAGGGAAGGGCCAAAAACATTCAGTACTTC. It is translated as CATSRDEGRAKNIQYF.

This clonotype showed up just a few times. A library made for alpha chains picked up this beta chain off target, so its size means little. The chain couples TRBV6-1 to TRBJ1-3; D possibly corresponds to TRBD1 (6 bases). Germline CDR1 MNHNS, CDR2 SASEGT. CDR3 length: 15 amino acids. Trimming left V 6 bases short and J 4 bases short, with 16 bases between. The CDR3 DNA follows: TGTGCCAGCAGCTCAGGGGTACTCTCCGGAAACACCATATATTTT. The encoded protein is CASSSGVLSGNTIYF.

Notes on this clonotype: This beta chain turned up in a library designed for alpha chains; as an off-target read, its abundance says little. In DNA, the CDR3 is TGTGCCAGCAGCTTAGCGGTGGCTAGCGGGAGCGATGAGCAGTTCTTC. Its protein is CASSLAVASGSDEQFF. The chain uses TRBV7-2 and TRBJ2-1; 10 bases fit TRBD2. CDR1 is SGHTA, CDR2 FQGNSA, per germline. This CDR3 comprises 16 residues. The V gene end was trimmed by 0 bases and the J gene end by 8 bases; junction bases not matched to a gene: 7.

By share, this clonotype counts as large. The library was prepared for alpha chains; this beta chain is a stray read, so its frequency means little. The chain is built from TRBV28 and TRBJ2-1; unclear D gene. This CDR3 has 12 amino acids. Germline assignment: CDR1 MDHEN and CDR2 SYDVKM. V shed 6 bases and J shed 0 bases, with 3 bases lying between them. CDR3 sequence (DNA): TGTGCCAGCAGGAGCTCCTACAATGAGCAGTTCTTC. Protein: CASRSSYNEQFF.

This clonotype has a handful of counts. This beta chain is a stray sequence in a library constructed for alpha chains; its clone size is not meaningful. This chain links TRBV25-1 with TRBJ2-3; D is uncertain. V was pared by 4 bases and J by 9 bases, with 11 bases between. Per germline, CDR1 MGHDK and CDR2 SYGVNS. This CDR3 spans 12 amino acids. CDR3 residues: CASSGDWMTQYF. The CDR3 DNA is TGTGCCAGCAGTGGTGACTGGATGACGCAGTATTTT. Full variable domain (missing parts from reference TRBV25-1 and TRBJ2-3): EADIYQTPRYLVIGTGKKITLECSQTMGHDKMYWYQQDPGMELHLIHYSYGVNSTEKGDLSSESTVSRIRTEHFPLTLESARPSHTSQYLCASSGDWMTQYFGPGTRLTVL.

Details on this clonotype: Little can be read into the size of this beta chain, an off-target read in a library designed for alpha chains. The chain combines TRBV7-2 with TRBJ2-3, with 8 bases that match TRBD2. After removal of 3 bases from V and 2 bases from J, the junction contained 1 base not matched to a gene. This CDR3 contains 14 residues. CDR1 and CDR2 (germline): SGHTA, FQGNSA. The CDR3 sequence: CASSFSGATDTQYF. CDR3 DNA sequence: TGTGCCAGCAGCTTTAGCGGGGCCACAGATACGCAGTATTTT.

Only a few counts were recorded for this clonotype. Because this beta chain is a stray read in a library intended to capture alpha chains, its abundance should not be given much weight. V usage is TRBV6-1 and J usage is TRBJ1-2, with unresolved D. The ends were cut back, 0 bases at V and 3 bases at J, with 11 bases in the middle. The V gene's germline CDR1 is MNHNS and CDR2 SASEGT. The CDR3 length is 15 residues. The CDR3, as DNA: TGTGCCAGCAGTGAAGCGTACAGCGAATACTATGGCTACACCTTC. Encoded protein: CASSEAYSEYYGYTF.

This clonotype is large within its sample. This beta chain turned up in a library designed for alpha chains; as an off-target read, its abundance says little. The genes are TRBV28 and TRBJ2-3; D unclear. CDR1 MDHEN and CDR2 SYDVKM come from the germline V gene. Trimming removed 3 bases from V and 3 bases from J, with 1 base in between. This CDR3 contains 11 residues. The CDR3 nucleotides are TGTGCCAGCAGTTTTACAGATACGCAGTATTTT. Amino acid sequence: CASSFTDTQYF.

This clonotype was picked up a small number of times. This beta chain is a stray sequence in a library constructed for alpha chains; its clone size is not meaningful. This chain connects TRBV7-2 to TRBJ2-1; TRBD2 aligns across 10 bases. The V gene end was trimmed by 7 bases and the J gene end by 7 bases; junction bases not matched to a gene: 7. Germline V gene data show CDR1 as SGHTA and CDR2 as FQGNSA. The length of the CDR3 is 14 residues. The CDR3 DNA follows: TGTGCCAGCAACTCAGGGACTAGCGTGAATGAGCAGTTCTTC. This encodes CASNSGTSVNEQFF.

Note on this clonotype: This beta chain is an off-target read within a library intended for alpha chains, so its frequency means little. The chain joins TRBV20-1 to TRBJ2-3, with 8 nucleotides matching TRBD1. CDR1 DFQATT and CDR2 SNEGSKA come from the germline V gene (reference sequence). The CDR3 is 16 amino acids. V shed 3 bases and J 2 bases; nucleotides not matched to a gene: 10. Written as DNA, the CDR3 is TGCAGTGCTAGTTACCTCGACAGGGGATTCACAGATACGCAGTATTTT. Amino acids: CSASYLDRGFTDTQYF.

On this clonotype: This beta chain is an unintended read in a library built for alpha chains; its size means little. The chain joins TRBV14 to TRBJ2-3; D remains ambiguous. V was cut by 1 base and J by 7 bases, with 3 bases left in between. Germline V gene lookup returns CDR1 SGHDN and CDR2 FVKESK. There are 11 residues in the CDR3. CDR3 loop: CASSQVYTQYF. CDR3 sequence (DNA): TGTGCCAGCAGCCAAGTATATACGCAGTATTTT.

As for this clonotype: This beta chain is an unintended read in a library built for alpha chains; its size means little. The V call is TRBV6-6, the J call TRBJ2-5; D is unresolved. The CDR3 sequence is 11 residues long. V was shortened by 0 bases and J by 5 bases, with 1 base between the two germline ends. Germline CDR1 and CDR2: MNHNY and SVGAGI (reference sequence). Here the CDR3 reads CASSYSETQYF. The CDR3 DNA follows: TGTGCCAGCAGTTACTCCGAGACCCAGTACTTC.

Note on this clonotype: The size of this beta chain means little, since it is a stray read in a library made for alpha chains. The chain has TRBV20-1 and TRBJ2-3; the D gene is possibly TRBD2 (7 bases). The germline V and J ends were trimmed by 6 bases and 1 base, with 14 bases remaining between them. Germline V CDR1 and CDR2: DFQATT, SNEGSKA (reference sequence). The CDR3 is 14 amino acids. For the CDR3, the DNA is TGCAGTGCCACGCGGGGGCAGGGCACAGATACGCAGTATTTT. It translates to CSATRGQGTDTQYF.

Worth noting for this clonotype: One junction end disagrees with the germline gene, perhaps due to a read error. This beta chain is an off-target read within a library intended for alpha chains, so its frequency means little. V and J are TRBV27 and TRBJ2-5, with TRBD2 identical over 8 bases. The CDR3 runs 10 residues. The germline V gene encodes CDR1 MNHEY and CDR2 SMNVEV (reference sequence). The DNA for the CDR3 is TGTGCCAGCAGTTCCCGGGGGGGTAGCTTC. Translation gives CASSSRGGSF.